The 24 T cell receptor beta chains reported below all come from one sample, sequenced in a study of blood T cell repertoires in COVID-19. Sequencing was performed with immunoSEQ multiplex PCR; in TCRdb, only in-frame clones are kept and a portion is missing. The table has around 29,000 clones, roughly 90% seen once; the top ten hold 4.5% to 7.5%. The sample consisted of peripheral blood. These receptors all stem from a human donor in a cohort sampled during active COVID-19.

DNA of the CDR3: TGTGCCTGGAGTGTAACAGGGGGCGCAGATACGCAGTATTTT. Protein sequence: CAWSVTGGADTQYF. The V call is TRBV30, the J call TRBJ2-3, with TRBD1 matching over 9 bases. The CDR3 loop spans 14 amino acids. The ends lost 0 bases at V and 4 bases at J; junction bases unmatched: 2. Germline CDR1 and CDR2: GTSNPN and SVGIG (reference sequence).

The J gene is TRBJ1-1, the V gene TRBV30, with 7 positions matching TRBD1. There are 13 residues in the CDR3. Unmatched junction bases numbered 6, after V lost 7 bases and J lost 1 base. Looked up from germline, CDR1 is GTSNPN and CDR2 is SVGIG (reference sequence). The CDR3: CAFRDSSNTEAFF. The CDR3 nucleotides are TGTGCCTTTAGGGACAGTTCGAACACTGAAGCTTTCTTT. Based on the CDR3 plus reference TRBV30 and TRBJ1-1, the full variable domain is SQTIHQWPATLVQPVGSPLSLECTVEGTSNPNLYWYRQAAGRGLQLLFYSVGIGQISSEVPQNLSASRPQDRQFILSSKKLLLSDSGFYLCAFRDSSNTEAFFGQGTRLTVV.

The V call is TRBV30, the J call TRBJ1-1; TRBD1 matches at 8 bases. The ends lost 3 bases at V and 5 bases at J; junction bases unmatched: 5. CDR3 length: 13 amino acids. In germline, CDR1 is GTSNPN, CDR2 SVGIG (reference sequence). CDR3 in DNA: TGTGCCTGGAGGGGAGACAGGGGTACTGAAGCTTTCTTT. Translating gives CAWRGDRGTEAFF.

This rearrangement joins TRBV19 to TRBJ1-4; D ambiguous. Germline CDR1 and CDR2: LNHDA and SQIVND (reference sequence). The CDR3 sequence is 14 residues long. Between the trimmed V and J ends, which lost 6 bases and 8 bases, there was a span of 16 bases. CDR3 nucleotide sequence: TGTGCCAGTAGAAAGGCCGGAGGGATCGAAAAACTGTTTTTT. Amino acid sequence: CASRKAGGIEKLFF. Looking up the rest from reference TRBV19 and TRBJ1-4 gives the full variable domain: DGGITQSPKYLFRKEGQNVTLSCEQNLNHDAMYWYRQDPGQGLRLIYYSQIVNDFQKGDIAEGYSVSREKKESFPLTVTSAQKNPTAFYLCASRKAGGIEKLFFGSGTQLSVL.

The chain has TRBV5-1 and TRBJ2-1, with D unresolved. Germline V lookup: CDR1 SGHRS, CDR2 YFSETQ. V was clipped by 0 bases and J by 2 bases, with 9 bases between them. The CDR3 length is 15 residues. DNA for the CDR3: TGCGCCAGCAGCTTGGGAGACACGACCTACAATGAGCAGTTCTTC. Translation gives CASSLGDTTYNEQFF.

The chain links TRBV5-8 to TRBJ1-3, with TRBD1 identical over 7 bases. Germline V gene data show CDR1 as SGHTS and CDR2 as YDEGEE. Unmatched junction bases numbered 4, after V lost 4 bases and J lost 3 bases. The CDR3 is 14 residues long. Here the CDR3 DNA reads TGTGCCAGCAGCACGGGACAGCTTGGAAACACCATATATTTT. This codes for CASSTGQLGNTIYF.

V is TRBV9 and J is TRBJ1-2, with D possibly matching TRBD1 (6 bases). Germline values: CDR1 SGDLS, CDR2 YYNGEE. This CDR3 is 15 amino acids long. Trimming left V 4 bases short and J 2 bases short, with 15 bases between. This CDR3 reads CASSPADSQNYGYTF. CDR3 nucleotides: TGTGCCAGCAGCCCTGCGGACAGCCAAAACTATGGCTACACCTTC.

The chain employs TRBV30 and TRBJ2-3; TRBD2 aligns across 11 bases. There are 18 residues in the CDR3. Germline V gene sequence: CDR1 GTSNPN, CDR2 SVGIG (reference sequence). Losses at the gene ends were 2 bases for V and 0 bases for J; bases not matched to a gene: 10. CDR3 in amino acids: CAWSPTLAGGPSTDTQYF. For the CDR3, the DNA is TGTGCCTGGAGTCCTACCCTAGCGGGGGGACCAAGCACAGATACGCAGTATTTT.

This clone was counted a single time. The V gene is TRBV18, the J gene TRBJ1-4; D is perhaps TRBD1 (5 bases). The CDR3 runs to 14 residues. The V end was cut by 4 bases, the J end by 9 bases, with 15 bases between. Germline V gene sequence: CDR1 KGHSH, CDR2 LQKENI. CDR3 DNA: TGTGCCAGCTCACACCAGGGACTGAACAAAAAACTGTTTTTT. This codes for CASSHQGLNKKLFF.

This chain joins TRBV27 and TRBJ1-1, with D maybe TRBD1 (5 bases). Trimming shortened V by 5 bases and J by 4 bases, and 8 bases separated the two germline ends. The germline V gene has CDR1 MNHEY and CDR2 SMNVEV (reference sequence). There are 12 residues in the CDR3. The CDR3 reads CASSQRGTEAFF. Here the CDR3 DNA reads TGTGCCAGCAGTCAAAGGGGCACTGAAGCTTTCTTT.

The rearrangement joins TRBV6-2 or TRBV6-3 to TRBJ2-5, with a possible D match to TRBD2 (5 bases). From germline, CDR1 is MNHEY and CDR2 SVGEGT. Trimming stripped 2 bases from V and 12 bases from J, with 10 bases between. This CDR3 spans 11 amino acids. The CDR3, as DNA: TGTGCCAGCAGTTACGACGGAGGCGAGTACTTC. The encoded protein is CASSYDGGEYF.

V and J are TRBV27 and TRBJ1-5, with D perhaps TRBD1 (6 bases). Germline V gene data show CDR1 as MNHEY and CDR2 as SMNVEV (reference sequence). Trimming removed 2 bases at V and 3 bases at J, with 8 bases between. The CDR3 runs 14 residues. Written as DNA, the CDR3 is TGTGCCAGCAGTTTACAGGGGTTCAATCAGCCCCAGCATTTT. Protein sequence: CASSLQGFNQPQHF.

The V call is TRBV19, the J call TRBJ1-1, with D tentatively TRBD1 (5 bases). Germline V gene data show CDR1 as LNHDA and CDR2 as SQIVND (reference sequence). V was pared by 6 bases and J by 6 bases, with 14 bases between. This CDR3 comprises 13 residues. The CDR3 here is CASSETVTSEAFF. DNA for the CDR3: TGTGCCAGTAGCGAGACAGTTACTTCTGAAGCTTTCTTT. The variable domain in full, with the rest retrieved from reference TRBV19 and TRBJ1-1, is DGGITQSPKYLFRKEGQNVTLSCEQNLNHDAMYWYRQDPGQGLRLIYYSQIVNDFQKGDIAEGYSVSREKKESFPLTVTSAQKNPTAFYLCASSETVTSEAFFGQGTRLTVV.

This sequence joins TRBV3-1 (or the pseudogene TRBV3-2) and TRBJ2-7; possible D gene TRBD2, 5 bases. The CDR3 spans 16 residues. V lost 0 bases and J lost 0, with 12 bases in between. The germline V gene encodes CDR1 LGHDT and CDR2 YNNKEL (reference sequence). CDR3 region: CASSQEGGPSSYEQYF. The CDR3 DNA reads TGTGCCAGCAGCCAAGAGGGCGGGCCAAGCTCCTACGAGCAGTACTTC.

The chain combines TRBV19 with TRBJ1-1; D remains unclear. This CDR3 has 13 residues. Trimming removed 5 bases from V and 4 bases from J, with 11 bases in between. Per germline, CDR1 LNHDA and CDR2 SQIVND (reference sequence). The CDR3 sequence is CASSPSISTEAFF. The DNA for the CDR3 is TGTGCCAGTAGTCCCAGTATCAGCACTGAAGCTTTCTTT.

This clone was counted once. V is TRBV14 and J is TRBJ2-7, with 8 bases aligning to TRBD2. V shed 5 bases, J shed 2 bases, and the junction held 11 bases outside the gene matches. The germline V gene has CDR1 SGHDN and CDR2 FVKESK. There are 16 residues in the CDR3. CDR3 nucleotide sequence: TGTGCCAGCAGCAGTAACATGGGGCGGGGGGCCTACGAGCAGTACTTC. Translating gives CASSSNMGRGAYEQYF.

The chain employs TRBV7-9 and TRBJ1-2, with D hard to call. This CDR3 has 15 amino acids. Between the trimmed V and J ends, which lost 5 bases and 5 bases, there was a span of 18 bases. Germline-derived CDR1 and CDR2 are SEHNR and FQNEAQ (reference sequence). CDR3 in DNA: TGTGCCAGCAGCCCGGATTCAGGAGCGGCGTATGGCTACACCTTC. Translation: CASSPDSGAAYGYTF.

This rearrangement joins TRBV9 to TRBJ1-3; perhaps TRBD1 as D (6 bases). Trimming removed 4 bases at V and 2 bases at J, with 16 bases between. Germline V gene data show CDR1 as SGDLS and CDR2 as YYNGEE. This CDR3 has 16 residues. CDR3 DNA sequence: TGTGCCAGCAGCCCAGGCCGGGACAAACCTGGAAACACCATATATTTT. Amino acid sequence: CASSPGRDKPGNTIYF.

The V gene is TRBV21-1, the J gene TRBJ2-3; no check of the table's D call, TRBD2, against the DNA was made. TRBV21-1 corresponds to a pseudogene. This CDR3 region has 13 residues. The CDR3 nucleotides are TGTGCCAGCAGCAACGGGGGGCCAGATACGCAGTATTTT. This codes for CASSNGGPDTQYF.

V gene TRBV10-3 combines with J gene TRBJ2-5; 14 positions match TRBD2. The germline V gene encodes CDR1 ENHRY and CDR2 SYGVKD. V lost 3 bases and J lost 5; bases outside the gene matches: 17. This CDR3 has 20 amino acids. This chain's CDR3 is CAISDPQPTSGGARGETQYF. The CDR3 DNA reads as TGTGCCATCAGTGACCCCCAACCGACTAGCGGGGGGGCCCGGGGGGAGACCCAGTACTTC.

This clone was picked up a small number of times. V is TRBV5-1 and J is TRBJ2-1; D might be TRBD1 (5 bases). Germline values: CDR1 SGHRS, CDR2 YFSETQ. CDR3 length equals 12 residues. Trimming stripped 4 bases from V and 8 bases from J, with 10 bases between. This chain's CDR3 is CASSQQVYEQFF. The CDR3 region has the DNA TGCGCCAGCAGCCAACAGGTATATGAGCAGTTCTTC.

The rearrangement joins TRBV19 to TRBJ2-4; TRBD2 agrees at 11 bases. V dropped 4 bases and J dropped 1; count of bases not matched to a gene: 6. The V gene's germline CDR1 is LNHDA and CDR2 SQIVND (reference sequence). CDR3 length: 17 amino acids. CDR3 protein: CASSSSGGAHAKNIQYF. Here the CDR3 DNA reads TGTGCCAGTAGTAGTAGCGGGGGGGCACATGCCAAAAACATTCAGTACTTC.

The J gene is TRBJ1-2, the V gene TRBV9; no firm D call. Germline V gene data show CDR1 as SGDLS and CDR2 as YYNGEE. Trimming removed 3 bases at V and 0 bases at J, with 15 bases between. This CDR3 spans 16 amino acids. The DNA for the CDR3 is TGTGCCAGCAGCGACCCGCAGGTGCAAGCTAACTATGGCTACACCTTC. Amino acid sequence: CASSDPQVQANYGYTF. Variable domain in full (rest from reference TRBV9 and TRBJ1-2): DSGVTQTPKHLITATGQRVTLRCSPRSGDLSVYWYQQSLDQGLQFLIQYYNGEERAKGNILERFSAQQFPDLHSELNLSSLELGDSALYFCASSDPQVQANYGYTFGSGTRLTVV.

This clone was seen only once. V is TRBV6-6 and J is TRBJ2-7; 7 nucleotides match TRBD1. V lost 7 bases to trimming and J lost 0 bases; unmatched junction nucleotides: 6. The CDR3 sequence is 14 residues long. Germline values: CDR1 MNHNY, CDR2 SVGAGI (reference sequence). The CDR3, as DNA: TGTGCCAGCACCCAGGGGGTAGGCTCCTACGAGCAGTACTTC. Translation gives CASTQGVGSYEQYF.